This T cell receptor (beta chain) was recorded in a study of CD8+CD57+ T cells in acquired aplastic anemia (dated by TCRdb to between 2018 and 2020). General notes on the study: A mean of about 3 ug of DNA, ranging from roughly 0.2 to 30 ug, was extracted from sorted CD4+ and CD8+ cells. CD8+CD57+ expansion was defined as frequency above the mean frequency observed in healthy subjects. The investigation overall reported the following: Fewer than 35 CD8+ CDR3 sequences were found to be shared between patients and controls, but these sequences appeared to be highly expressed in patients and within the immunodominant clones of the patients. Between patients and healthy controls, no significant difference in CD8+ Simpson's diversity was found (P=0.060).

The V end loses 7 bases and the J end loses 1 base, and a stretch of 19 bases separates them. The germline V gene supplies CDR1 SGHAT and CDR2 FQNNGV. The CDR3 numbers 16 residues from cysteine through phenylalanine. The entry retains the CDR3 DNA only, 48 bases that are in frame from base 1. Notes on this clonotype: Its antigen is not yet known. No base qualities exist here, and no much larger clone lies one base off it.

TCR beta VDJ combination and CDR3 sequence profiling used genomic DNA as the template. TCR repertoire sequencing was run on an Illumina HiSeq 2000. Concerning the study's data processing: TRBV/TRBJ rearrangement plots, CDR3 size and DJ length profiles, and Simpson's diversity index were used to assess repertoires. The most abundant DNA sequence in the deep sequencing data was defined as the immunodominant clone. CDR3 amino acid sequences were checked for sharing across subjects and were also compared against the VDJdb database and published repertoires. TCRdb handled the public reads itself, with Q25 trimming in fastp and clone calling in MiXCR, and kept productive beta chains. Here each entry gathers all rows of one CDR3 protein and keeps the most common genes and DNA. TCRdb's processing, not the study's, gives the V and J calls here. The sample data list approximately 100,000 distinct CDR3 sequences, and about 63% of these were observed just once. The top ten clones comprise about 60% of the sample.

Patients chosen for sequencing had shown expansion of CD8+CD57+ cells by flow cytometry. All patients had severe acquired aplastic anemia diagnosed by International Study of Aplastic Anemia and Agranulocytosis and Camitta criteria. No therapy had been received by the patients at the time of blood sampling. TCR repertoires of sorted CD4+ and CD8+ blood T cells from severe aplastic anemia patients and healthy subjects were deep-sequenced in the study. Patients were enrolled in the USA under clinicaltrials.gov protocols 00001620, 01623167, 00001397, 00071045, 00081523 and 00961064. Ficoll-Paque density gradient centrifugation was used to isolate peripheral blood mononuclear cells. Before DNA was extracted, CD4+ and CD8+ T cells were sorted using either FACS or magnetic beads.

This chain is built from TRBV11-2 and TRBJ1-1; too little of a D gene remains to name it. Sequenced material: sorted CD4+, CD8+, or CD8+CD57+ T cells (not recorded which) from PBMCs. The receptor comes from a human donor with aplastic anemia. The CDR3 protein is CASTRFLRRTNTEAFF. The DNA is TGTGCCAGCACCCGCTTCTTAAGACGGACGAACACTGAAGCTTTCTTT.